This T cell receptor (beta chain) is from a study of Ad26.COV2.S vaccination and SARS-CoV-2 variants. Study outcomes and limitations: People who got the vaccine had more spike-specific TCR breadth than people who got placebo.

With regard to this clone: The target antigen is unknown.

Germline CDR1 reads MDHEN; CDR2 reads SYDVKM. The CDR3 sequence is 17 residues long. The V end was cut by 7 bases, the J end by 3 bases, with 24 bases between. Treatment reported: about 20 received Ad26.COV2.S at low or high dose, single or two shots; several received placebo; per-sample allocation not given. Day 63 following the first vaccine or placebo injection was when the samples were taken. It was an adult aged 18-55 years in Boston who was the donor. Assay: immunoSEQ multiplex PCR; the TCRdb copy retains only in-frame clones and omits some. The sample yields some 500,000 clones, 89% seen once. This sequence was found in a person between 18 and 59 years old who received the Ad26.COV2.S COVID-19 vaccine or a placebo. The sequencing used peripheral blood, collected in a trial of Ad26.COV2.S vaccine versus placebo. This chain uses TRBV28 with TRBJ1-2, with a possible D match to TRBD1 (6 bases). CDR3 sequence: CASTASWGRGADYGYTF. DNA for the CDR3: TGTGCCAGCACCGCTTCATGGGGGCGAGGGGCGGACTATGGCTACACCTTC.